A selection of T cell receptor beta chains follows, all from one sample in a study of blood T cell repertoires in COVID-19. The protocol was immunoSEQ multiplex PCR, while the TCRdb copy is restricted to in-frame clones and leaves out a portion. The sample has approximately 130,000 clones, approximately 80% seen once. Material: peripheral blood. The origin of the receptors is a man older than 75 with acute or convalescent COVID-19. Both conserved end residues are part of each CDR3. Each record gives: J gene, D gene, clone size, V gene, CDR3 protein, CDR3 DNA. D genes are given only for firm matches. The size of a clone is reported for some rows only, either as once, few or many, or as a class for expanded clones.

j_gene: TRBJ1-6
d_gene: -
abundance: -
v_gene: TRBV2
CDR3aa: CARQGGNSPLHF
CDR3nt: TGTGCCAGGCAGGGCGGTAATTCACCCCTCCACTTT

j_gene: TRBJ1-1
d_gene: -
abundance: -
v_gene: TRBV5-1
CDR3aa: CASSLNGAGVTEAFF
CDR3nt: TGCGCCAGCAGCCTTAACGGCGCAGGGGTCACTGAAGCTTTCTTT

j_gene: TRBJ2-7
d_gene: -
abundance: -
v_gene: TRBV4-1
CDR3aa: CASSFGGTAAYEQYF
CDR3nt: TGCGCCAGCAGCTTTGGAGGGACGGCGGCCTACGAGCAGTACTTC

j_gene: TRBJ2-2
d_gene: -
abundance: -
v_gene: TRBV18
CDR3aa: CASSPGHYGPVGELFF
CDR3nt: TGTGCCAGCTCACCCGGACACTATGGGCCTGTCGGGGAGCTGTTTTTT

j_gene: TRBJ2-1
d_gene: TRBD1
abundance: -
v_gene: TRBV7-3
CDR3aa: CASSTGTGINNEQFF
CDR3nt: TGTGCCAGCAGCACCGGGACAGGGATAAACAATGAGCAGTTCTTC

j_gene: TRBJ1-6
d_gene: -
abundance: -
v_gene: TRBV5-6
CDR3aa: CASSLRTALNSPLHF
CDR3nt: TGTGCCAGCAGCTTGCGGACAGCCCTTAATTCACCCCTCCACTTT

j_gene: TRBJ1-4
d_gene: TRBD1
abundance: -
v_gene: TRBV7-9
CDR3aa: CASRPNIDRANEKLFF
CDR3nt: TGTGCCAGCAGGCCCAACATTGACAGGGCTAATGAAAAACTGTTTTTT

j_gene: TRBJ2-5
d_gene: TRBD1
abundance: -
v_gene: TRBV7-9
CDR3aa: CASSLLTGGSETQYF
CDR3nt: TGTGCCAGCAGCTTATTAACAGGGGGATCAGAGACCCAGTACTTC

j_gene: TRBJ2-2
d_gene: -
abundance: -
v_gene: TRBV5-4
CDR3aa: CASSPRDGELFF
CDR3nt: TGTGCCAGCAGCCCTCGGGACGGGGAGCTGTTTTTT

j_gene: TRBJ2-3
d_gene: TRBD2
abundance: -
v_gene: TRBV24-1
CDR3aa: CATSDPTSGSTDTQYF
CDR3nt: TGTGCCACCAGTGATCCGACTAGCGGCAGCACAGATACGCAGTATTTT

j_gene: TRBJ1-3
d_gene: -
abundance: -
v_gene: TRBV6-6
CDR3aa: CASNWGNTIYF
CDR3nt: TGTGCCAGCAACTGGGGAAACACCATATATTTT

j_gene: TRBJ2-7
d_gene: -
abundance: -
v_gene: TRBV5-1
CDR3aa: CASSSEGGRMEQYF
CDR3nt: TGCGCCAGCAGTTCCGAGGGGGGGAGGATGGAGCAGTACTTC

j_gene: TRBJ2-5
d_gene: TRBD2
abundance: -
v_gene: TRBV6-6
CDR3aa: CASRKERGGLGETQYF
CDR3nt: TGTGCCAGCAGAAAGGAGCGGGGGGGCCTTGGGGAGACCCAGTACTTC

j_gene: TRBJ2-1
d_gene: TRBD1
abundance: -
v_gene: TRBV6-5
CDR3aa: CASRNLPGQDPFF
CDR3nt: TGTGCCAGCAGGAATCTTCCGGGACAGGATCCATTCTTC

j_gene: TRBJ2-2
d_gene: TRBD2
abundance: -
v_gene: TRBV28
CDR3aa: CASSFPGGRSGELFF
CDR3nt: TGTGCCAGCAGTTTCCCGGGGGGGCGTTCAGGGGAGCTGTTTTTT

j_gene: TRBJ2-1
d_gene: TRBD2
abundance: few
v_gene: TRBV7-3
CDR3aa: CASSPTGTSGDGEQFF
CDR3nt: TGTGCCAGCAGCCCAACCGGGACTAGCGGGGATGGTGAGCAGTTCTTC

j_gene: TRBJ2-1
d_gene: -
abundance: -
v_gene: TRBV6-6
CDR3aa: CASRKDSPIGQFF
CDR3nt: TGTGCCAGCAGAAAAGACAGTCCCATTGGGCAGTTCTTC

j_gene: TRBJ2-2
d_gene: TRBD1
abundance: once
v_gene: TRBV10-2
CDR3aa: CASSEGQGVSGELFF
CDR3nt: TGCGCCAGCAGTGAAGGACAGGGGGTTTCCGGGGAGCTGTTTTTT

j_gene: TRBJ2-7
d_gene: TRBD2
abundance: -
v_gene: TRBV7-2
CDR3aa: CASSLGYGGAAYEQYF
CDR3nt: TGTGCCAGCAGCTTAGGTTACGGGGGGGCGGCTTACGAGCAGTACTTC

j_gene: TRBJ2-5
d_gene: -
abundance: -
v_gene: TRBV3-1/TRBV3-2
CDR3aa: CASSQGSSRGFKYF
CDR3nt: TGTGCCAGCAGCCAAGGAAGTTCCCGGGGTTTCAAGTACTTC